This T cell receptor beta chain derives from a study of spatial heterogeneity in lung cancer. One entry per CDR3 protein results from TCRdb running MiXCR on the 5' RACE reads. The sample lists about 92,000 distinct CDR3 sequences, over 9.5% occurring once. Time point reported: sample taken at primary tumor resection. No cells were sorted before sequencing. The whole RNA sequenced was extracted from tumor, nontumor lung or frozen PBMC. This clonotype was detected many times. The receptor comes from a male donor with early-stage non-small cell lung cancer. The sequenced sample was PBMCs, obtained at surgery.

In DNA, the CDR3 is TGCAGTGCTAGAGAACCAGGGGGATGGTCTGGCTACACCTTC. Residues: CSAREPGGWSGYTF. The rearrangement links TRBV20-1 to TRBJ1-2; 7 nucleotides align to TRBD1. From germline, CDR1 is DFQATT and CDR2 SNEGSKA (reference sequence). The CDR3 has 14 residues. With 0 bases clipped from V and 7 bases from J, the junction kept 8 bases outside the gene matches.